Below are 20 T cell receptor beta chains sequenced from a single sample in a study of T cell responses to AZD1222 COVID-19 vaccine. Produced via immunoSEQ multiplex PCR; TCRdb's table is partial and in-frame only. Here the sample spans roughly 110,000 clones, around 90% being singletons. The material was peripheral blood, obtained on day 0 of AZD1222 vaccination. The source is an adult in good health.

The chain is built from TRBV11-2 and TRBJ2-1, with D perhaps matching TRBD1 (5 bases). Trimming removed 1 base at V and 0 bases at J, with 7 bases between. The CDR3 contains 15 residues. In germline, CDR1 is SGHAT, CDR2 FQNNGV. CDR3 residues: CASSLARASYNEQFF. The CDR3 nucleotides are TGTGCCAGCAGCTTAGCCAGGGCCTCCTACAATGAGCAGTTCTTC.

This clone showed up just a few times. This chain connects TRBV7-9 to TRBJ2-1; TRBD2 agrees at 8 bases. Germline loops: CDR1 SEHNR, CDR2 FQNEAQ (reference sequence). The length of the CDR3 is 14 residues. The ends lost 6 bases at V and 4 bases at J; junction bases unmatched: 5. CDR3 sequence: CASRSTSVYNEQFF. The CDR3 nucleotides read TGTGCCAGCAGATCGACTAGCGTTTACAATGAGCAGTTCTTC. Full variable domain (remainder filled in from reference TRBV7-9 and TRBJ2-1): DTGVSQNPRHKITKRGQNVTFRCDPISEHNRLYWYRQTLGQGPEFLTYFQNEAQLEKSRLLSDRFSAERPKGSFSTLEIQRTEQGDSAMYLCASRSTSVYNEQFFGPGTRLTVL.

The rearrangement uses TRBV3-1 (or the pseudogene TRBV3-2) and TRBJ1-6, with D maybe TRBD1 (5 bases). Germline V gene lookup returns CDR1 LGHDT and CDR2 YNNKEL (reference sequence). With 1 base removed from V and 7 bases from J, the gap between germline ends came to 11 bases. The CDR3 has 15 amino acids. CDR3 nucleotides: TGTGCCAGCAGCCAAGGAACGGGACCAAATTCACCCCTCCACTTT. It codes for CASSQGTGPNSPLHF.

This sequence joins TRBV11-3 and TRBJ2-1; 12 bases are shared with TRBD2. Germline V gene lookup returns CDR1 SGHNT and CDR2 YENEEA. This CDR3 region has 16 residues. V gave up 3 bases and J gave up 9 bases; unmatched junction bases: 9. CDR3 DNA sequence: TGTGCCAGCAGCTTGTTCCCGACTAGCGGGAGAGGTGAGCAGTTCTTC. Encoded protein: CASSLFPTSGRGEQFF.

The chain links TRBV7-9 to TRBJ2-1, with 11 bases matching TRBD2. The trim removed 5 bases at V and 0 bases at J, leaving 9 bases unmatched. Germline CDR1 reads SEHNR; CDR2 reads FQNEAQ (reference sequence). The CDR3 is made up of 18 amino acids. The CDR3 coding sequence is TGTGCCAGCAGCCTCTCGACTAGCGGGGCCAGCTCCTACAATGAGCAGTTCTTC. This encodes CASSLSTSGASSYNEQFF.

The rearrangement uses TRBV6-2 or TRBV6-3 and TRBJ2-7; D gene unclear. V was trimmed by 3 bases and J by 4 bases, leaving 4 bases between them. The length of the CDR3 is 11 residues. Germline loops: CDR1 MNHEY, CDR2 SVGEGT. This CDR3 reads CASSYEYEQYF. The DNA for the CDR3 is TGTGCCAGCAGTTATGAGTACGAGCAGTACTTC.

This clone has only one observation. The chain has TRBV6-5 and TRBJ2-7; D possibly uses TRBD1 or TRBD2 (5 bases each). The CDR3 is 14 residues long. Trimming pared 0 bases from V and 5 bases from J, leaving 11 bases between. Germline V gives CDR1 MNHEY, CDR2 SVGAGI. The CDR3 loop reads CASSYSGVGDEQYF. For the CDR3, the DNA is TGTGCCAGCAGTTACTCAGGGGTGGGGGACGAGCAGTACTTC.

The gene calls are TRBV14 and TRBJ2-6, with D maybe TRBD1 (6 bases). V was pared by 5 bases and J by 0 bases, with 14 bases between. Germline V gene lookup returns CDR1 SGHDN and CDR2 FVKESK. CDR3 length equals 17 residues. The CDR3 reads CASSSRQAPSGANVLTF. The CDR3 DNA reads TGTGCCAGCAGCTCTCGACAGGCCCCCTCTGGGGCCAACGTCCTGACTTTC.

The chain recombines TRBV7-3 with TRBJ2-2; D remains unclear. CDR3 length: 13 residues. In germline, CDR1 is SGHTA, CDR2 FQGTGA. V lost 3 bases to trimming and J lost 6 bases, with 8 bases between them. DNA for the CDR3: TGTGCCAGCAGCTTGGCCGGGTCCGGGGAGCTGTTTTTT. Translated, it gives CASSLAGSGELFF.

The gene calls are TRBV6-5 and TRBJ2-2; tentatively, D is TRBD1 (6 bases). CDR1 and CDR2 (germline): MNHEY, SVGAGI. This CDR3 region has 15 residues. Between the trimmed V and J ends, which lost 6 bases and 0 bases, there was a span of 11 bases. The CDR3 spells CASRPGTTNTGELFF. In nucleotides, the CDR3 is TGTGCCAGCAGACCCGGGACAACGAACACCGGGGAGCTGTTTTTT.

V and J are TRBV18 and TRBJ1-1, with D possibly TRBD1 on 5 matching bases. The CDR3 is 16 amino acids. V lost 0 bases to trimming and J lost 4 bases, with 15 bases between them. Per the germline V gene, CDR1 is KGHSH and CDR2 is LQKENI. This chain's CDR3 is CASSPPLSMGRTEAFF. As DNA, the CDR3 is TGTGCCAGCTCACCACCTTTGTCAATGGGGCGCACTGAAGCTTTCTTT.

The chain uses TRBV7-3 and TRBJ1-1; D is ambiguous. Trimming took 3 bases from V and 1 from J, leaving 6 bases between them. Germline CDR1 reads SGHTA; CDR2 reads FQGTGA. This CDR3 is built from 13 residues. This CDR3 reads CASSFTENTEAFF. The CDR3 nucleotides read TGTGCCAGCAGCTTTACAGAGAACACTGAAGCTTTCTTT. The variable domain in full, completed from reference TRBV7-3 and TRBJ1-1, reads GAGVSQTPSNKVTEKGKYVELRCDPISGHTALYWYRQSLGQGPEFLIYFQGTGAADDSGLPNDRFFAVRPEGSVSTLKIQRTERGDSAVYLCASSFTENTEAFFGQGTRLTVV.

The rearrangement joins TRBV29-1 to TRBJ2-3; a weak D match, TRBD2 (6 bases). Trimming took off 6 bases at V and 3 bases at J, with 19 bases between the two ends. The CDR3 is 15 amino acids. Per the germline V gene, CDR1 is SQVTM and CDR2 is ANQGSEA. The CDR3 DNA sequence: TGCAGCGTCACCGGGGCTAGCGCGGGGACAGATACGCAGTATTTT. It yields the protein CSVTGASAGTDTQYF.

The genes are TRBV27 and TRBJ1-4; 10 bases are a match to TRBD1. J lost 7 bases, V lost 1 base, and 6 bases had no gene match. The CDR3 length is 16 residues. CDR1 is MNHEY, CDR2 SMNVEV, per germline (reference sequence). The CDR3 protein is CASSLYPGTGVEKLFF. The CDR3 DNA reads as TGTGCCAGCAGTTTATATCCCGGGACAGGGGTTGAAAAACTGTTTTTT.

This clone has a handful of counts. Other nucleotide sequences from this sample produce the same CDR3. The chain is built from TRBV6-5 and TRBJ1-1, with a possible D match to TRBD1 (5 bases). This CDR3 spans 12 amino acids. From germline, CDR1 is MNHEY and CDR2 SVGAGI. V was shortened by 7 bases and J by 5 bases, with 11 bases between the two germline ends. The CDR3 loop reads CASTIRGTEAFF. In DNA form, the CDR3 reads TGTGCCAGCACCATAAGGGGTACTGAAGCTTTCTTT.

The chain carries TRBV7-3 and TRBJ2-3, with 10 bases that match TRBD1. V shed 4 bases, J shed 8 bases, and the junction held 6 bases outside the gene matches. Germline V gene data show CDR1 as SGHTA and CDR2 as FQGTGA. CDR3 length: 14 residues. CDR3 bases: TGTGCCAGCAGCTCGGGACAGGGGCAACTTACGCAGTATTTT. It encodes CASSSGQGQLTQYF.

The rearrangement links TRBV12-3 or TRBV12-4 to TRBJ1-1; TRBD1 matches 7 bases. The CDR3 is made up of 13 amino acids. The V segment lost 6 bases and the J segment 5 bases; nucleotides outside the gene matches: 6. For the CDR3, the DNA is TGTGCCAGCAGCCCCGGGACAGTTACTGAAGCTTTCTTT. Translating it yields CASSPGTVTEAFF.

This chain's CDR3 is CASSQGSGVYYGYTF. The CDR3 region has the DNA TGTGCCAGCAGCCAAGGGTCGGGGGTGTACTATGGCTACACCTTC. The chain carries TRBV4-2 and TRBJ1-2; D possibly corresponds to TRBD1 (5 bases). CDR1 and CDR2 from the germline V gene are LGHNA and YNFKEQ. The CDR3 is 15 residues long. V lost 1 base and J 3 bases, leaving 12 bases between the germline ends.

The chain has TRBV10-3 and TRBJ2-7; D may be TRBD1 (6 bases). The CDR3 spans 14 residues. V lost 3 bases and J 0 bases, leaving 9 bases between the germline ends. Germline CDR1 and CDR2: ENHRY and SYGVKD. The DNA of the CDR3 is TGTGCCATCAGTGACCGACAGGACTCCTACGAGCAGTACTTC. The encoded protein is CAISDRQDSYEQYF.

V and J are TRBV7-9 and TRBJ1-6; D possibly corresponds to TRBD1 (6 bases). Trimming cost V 6 bases and J 10 bases, with 16 bases left between them. The CDR3 contains 14 residues. Germline values: CDR1 SEHNR, CDR2 FQNEAQ (reference sequence). The DNA of the CDR3 is TGTGCCAGCAGTCCCCAGGGGTGGACGTCACCCCTCCACTTT. Its protein product is CASSPQGWTSPLHF.